Following are 19 T cell receptor beta chains from one sample sequenced in a study of blood T cell repertoires in COVID-19. Assay: immunoSEQ multiplex PCR; the TCRdb copy retains only in-frame clones and omits some. The sample consists of 180,000 or so clones, roughly 87% of them appearing once. Sequenced input: PBMCs or T cells enriched from blood (not recorded which). These receptor sequences come from a woman in her forties with acute COVID-19.

This rearrangement joins TRBV7-3 to TRBJ2-1; TRBD2 matches 9 bases. Trimming removed 5 bases from V and 5 bases from J; junction bases left unmatched: 13. The CDR3 is made up of 17 amino acids. CDR1 is SGHTA, CDR2 FQGTGA, per germline. CDR3 in amino acids: CASSPLLSGGWNNEQFF. DNA for the CDR3: TGTGCCAGCAGCCCTCTTCTTAGCGGGGGATGGAACAATGAGCAGTTCTTC.

The J gene is TRBJ1-1, the V gene TRBV7-3; no definite D call. Between the trimmed V and J ends, which lost 5 bases and 2 bases, there was a span of 12 bases. In germline, CDR1 is SGHTA, CDR2 FQGTGA. The CDR3 loop spans 14 amino acids. The CDR3 here is CASSPGGPNTEAFF. The DNA for the CDR3 is TGTGCCAGCAGCCCGGGCGGGCCAAACACTGAAGCTTTCTTT.

V gene TRBV2 combines with J gene TRBJ1-6; D gene unclear. V shed 2 bases and J shed 0 bases, with 11 bases lying between them. CDR1 and CDR2 (germline): SNHLY, FYNNEI. This CDR3 spans 17 amino acids. Here the CDR3 reads CASSEMLGSSYNSPLHF. As DNA, the CDR3 is TGTGCCAGCAGTGAAATGTTGGGGAGCTCCTATAATTCACCCCTCCACTTT.

The sample holds one count of this clone. J is TRBJ1-5 and V is TRBV5-5; the D is unclear. V lost 0 bases to trimming and J lost 1 base, with 8 bases between them. The CDR3 has 15 amino acids. CDR1 is SGHKS and CDR2 is YYEKEE in the germline V gene (reference sequence). CDR3 DNA sequence: TGTGCCAGCAGCTTGGATCCCATCAGCAATCAGCCCCAGCATTTT. Translating it yields CASSLDPISNQPQHF.

The chain couples TRBV20-1 to TRBJ1-5; the match to TRBD1 covers 7 bases. From germline, CDR1 is DFQATT and CDR2 SNEGSKA (reference sequence). CDR3 length: 13 residues. V dropped 3 bases and J dropped 5; count of bases not matched to a gene: 4. The CDR3 loop is CSASRQGDQPQHF. As DNA, the CDR3 is TGCAGTGCTAGTCGACAGGGCGATCAGCCCCAGCATTTT.

This clone was seen once. CDR3 coding DNA: TGTGCCAGCAGTTATACAGACATAGGCTATGGCTACACCTTC. Translating it yields CASSYTDIGYGYTF. The chain uses TRBV2 and TRBJ1-2; D is ambiguous. V lost 5 bases to trimming and J lost 4 bases, with 14 bases between them. The CDR3 spans 14 residues. In germline, CDR1 is SNHLY, CDR2 FYNNEI.

The rearrangement joins TRBV27 to TRBJ2-7; TRBD2 matches at 8 bases. This CDR3 spans 15 amino acids. Germline V CDR1 and CDR2: MNHEY, SMNVEV (reference sequence). After removal of 7 bases from V and 3 bases from J, the junction contained 11 bases not matched to a gene. As DNA, the CDR3 is TGTGCCAGCACTAGGCGCGGGGGGTCCCTCTACGAGCAGTACTTC. This translates into CASTRRGGSLYEQYF.

The CDR3 region has the DNA TGTGCCAGCAGGCCCGGGAGCCCCTACAATGAGCAGTTCTTC. It encodes CASRPGSPYNEQFF. J is TRBJ2-1 and V is TRBV6-5; possible D gene TRBD2, 6 bases. V gave up 6 bases and J gave up 2 bases, with 11 bases separating them. This CDR3 spans 14 amino acids. Germline values: CDR1 MNHEY, CDR2 SVGAGI.

The genes are TRBV28 and TRBJ2-6, with 7 bases fitting TRBD1. Germline CDR1 and CDR2: MDHEN and SYDVKM. Losses at the gene ends were 6 bases for V and 4 bases for J; bases not matched to a gene: 6. This CDR3 spans 15 amino acids. CDR3 in amino acids: CASRPTGRGANVLTF. CDR3 bases: TGTGCCAGCAGACCGACAGGGAGAGGGGCCAACGTCCTGACTTTC.

J is TRBJ1-4 and V is TRBV2; 8 nucleotides line up with TRBD1. CDR1 and CDR2 (germline): SNHLY, FYNNEI. CDR3 length: 15 residues. Losses at the gene ends were 7 bases for V and 2 bases for J; bases not matched to a gene: 6. Here the CDR3 DNA reads TGTGCCAGCACGACAGGGGAAGTCACTAATGAAAAACTGTTTTTT. Its protein is CASTTGEVTNEKLFF.

This chain uses TRBV7-6 with TRBJ2-3, with 8 bases identical to TRBD2. The CDR3 is 15 amino acids. V dropped 8 bases and J dropped 3; count of bases not matched to a gene: 10. Germline-derived CDR1 and CDR2 are SGHVS and FNYEAQ. CDR3 coding DNA: TGTGCCAGCGCCTCTCGGGGACTAGAGACAGATACGCAGTATTTT. Translating gives CASASRGLETDTQYF.

The chain recombines TRBV4-1 with TRBJ2-2, with TRBD1 matching over 7 bases. This CDR3 region has 15 residues. Trimming at V came to 0 bases and at J to 3 bases, leaving 1 base not matched to a gene. Germline CDR1 reads MGHRA; CDR2 reads YSYEKL. Here the CDR3 DNA reads TGCGCCAGCAGCCAAGATACAGGGGACACCGGGGAGCTGTTTTTT. Translated: CASSQDTGDTGELFF.

This clone showed up just once. The rearrangement links TRBV2 to TRBJ2-7; TRBD2 might be the D (5 bases). Trimming took 3 bases from V and 4 from J, leaving 19 bases between them. The CDR3 has 16 residues. Germline V lookup: CDR1 SNHLY, CDR2 FYNNEI. In DNA, the CDR3 is TGTGCCAGCAGTGAGAGAACTGGAGGAATGCCTTACGAGCAGTACTTC. It specifies CASSERTGGMPYEQYF.

This chain links TRBV6-5 with TRBJ2-7, with D tentatively TRBD2 (7 bases). Germline CDR1 and CDR2: MNHEY and SVGAGI. The CDR3 sequence is 14 residues long. V was trimmed by 2 bases and J by 5 bases, leaving 13 bases between them. Here the CDR3 reads CASSYRGASNEQYF. CDR3 DNA: TGTGCCAGCAGTTACCGGGGGGCCAGTAACGAGCAGTACTTC.

V and J are TRBV7-9 and TRBJ2-7; 8 bases are a match to TRBD1. The CDR3 extends over 15 amino acids. Unmatched junction bases numbered 8, after V lost 5 bases and J lost 2 bases. Germline V CDR1 and CDR2: SEHNR, FQNEAQ (reference sequence). CDR3 sequence (DNA): TGTGCCAGCAGCCCACTAGACAGGGGACCCTACGAGCAGTACTTC. Translating it yields CASSPLDRGPYEQYF.

This sequence joins TRBV7-6 and TRBJ2-1, with 8 bases identical to TRBD2. The CDR3 runs to 16 residues. V lost 3 bases to trimming and J lost 0 bases; unmatched junction nucleotides: 4. Looked up from germline, CDR1 is SGHVS and CDR2 is FNYEAQ. This chain's CDR3 is CASSFMSGSSYNEQFF. CDR3 DNA sequence: TGTGCCAGCAGCTTTATGAGCGGGAGCTCCTACAATGAGCAGTTCTTC. The full variable domain, its missing parts supplied by reference TRBV7-6 and TRBJ2-1, is GAGVSQSPRYKVTKRGQDVALRCDPISGHVSLYWYRQALGQGPEFLTYFNYEAQQDKSGLPNDRFSAERPEGSISTLTIQRTEQRDSAMYRCASSFMSGSSYNEQFFGPGTRLTVL.

The J gene is TRBJ1-2, the V gene TRBV18; 7 positions agree with TRBD1. Trimming cost V 3 bases and J 5 bases; bases outside gene matches: 9. Germline V CDR1 and CDR2: KGHSH, LQKENI. CDR3 length: 15 amino acids. Written as DNA, the CDR3 is TGTGCCAGCTCACCGAACCGGGACAGTGGGTATGGCTACACCTTC. Protein product: CASSPNRDSGYGYTF. Full variable domain (outside the CDR3, taken from reference TRBV18 and TRBJ1-2): NAGVMQNPRHLVRRRGQEARLRCSPMKGHSHVYWYRQLPEEGLKFMVYLQKENIIDESGMPKERFSAEFPKEGPSILRIQQVVRGDSAAYFCASSPNRDSGYGYTFGSGTRLTVV.

The chain has TRBV6-5 and TRBJ2-7; 10 bases line up with TRBD1. V lost 7 bases and J lost 7; bases outside the gene matches: 13. The CDR3 totals 15 residues. The germline V gene has CDR1 MNHEY and CDR2 SVGAGI. CDR3 sequence reads: CASKSTGTGAGEQYF. CDR3 DNA sequence: TGTGCCAGCAAATCGACCGGGACAGGGGCGGGAGAGCAGTACTTC.

This chain links TRBV5-1 with TRBJ1-6; possibly TRBD1 for D (6 bases). Trimming left V 2 bases short and J 10 bases short, with 13 bases between. The CDR3 contains 14 residues. Germline V gives CDR1 SGHRS, CDR2 YFSETQ. For the CDR3, the DNA is TGCGCCAGCAGCTTTACTAGGGGGGGATCACCCCTCCACTTT. Residues: CASSFTRGGSPLHF.